The entry that follows covers one TCR beta chain sequence. The antigen remains unidentified. This sample stems from a study of T cell responses to AZD1222 COVID-19 vaccine. Across the study: Analyses pooled second doses at about 4 or about 12 weeks.

Overall study results and limits: Most donors were white British, females outnumbered males, and clonal diversity was possibly underestimated. Spike regions recognized by vaccine-associated CD4 TCRs spanned the protein, led by 160-218 and 743-854. Nearly half of spike-specific TCRs reportedly go after variant regions that carry no mutations.

The CDR3 loop spans 16 amino acids. Data came from immunoSEQ multiplex PCR; TCRdb stores just in-frame clones and leaves some out. The data show roughly 99,000 clones, around nine tenths seen once. V is TRBV21-1 and J is TRBJ2-7; no DNA check was done on the table's D call, TRBD2. TRBV21-1 is listed as a pseudogene. The input for sequencing was peripheral blood, taken on day 0 of AZD1222 vaccination. This receptor was taken from an adult in good health. CDR3 residues: CASSRTSGGPTYEQYF. The CDR3 nucleotides read TGTGCCAGCAGCCGGACTAGCGGGGGCCCTACCTACGAGCAGTACTTC.